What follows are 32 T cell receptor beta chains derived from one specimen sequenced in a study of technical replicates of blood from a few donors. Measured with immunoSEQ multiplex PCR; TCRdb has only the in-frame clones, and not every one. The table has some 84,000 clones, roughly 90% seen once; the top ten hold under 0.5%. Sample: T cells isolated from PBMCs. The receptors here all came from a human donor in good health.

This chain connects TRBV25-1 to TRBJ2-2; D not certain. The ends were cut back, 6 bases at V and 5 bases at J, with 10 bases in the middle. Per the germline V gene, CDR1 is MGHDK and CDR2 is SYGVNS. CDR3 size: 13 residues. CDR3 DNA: TGTGCCAGCAGCGCACTTGATACCGGGGAGCTGTTTTTT. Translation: CASSALDTGELFF.

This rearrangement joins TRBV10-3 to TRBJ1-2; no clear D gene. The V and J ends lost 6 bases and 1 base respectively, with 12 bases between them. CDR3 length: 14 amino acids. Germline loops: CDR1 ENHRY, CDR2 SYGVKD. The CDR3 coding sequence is TGTGCCATCAGCGATTTAGCCCGTAACTATGGCTACACCTTC. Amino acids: CAISDLARNYGYTF.

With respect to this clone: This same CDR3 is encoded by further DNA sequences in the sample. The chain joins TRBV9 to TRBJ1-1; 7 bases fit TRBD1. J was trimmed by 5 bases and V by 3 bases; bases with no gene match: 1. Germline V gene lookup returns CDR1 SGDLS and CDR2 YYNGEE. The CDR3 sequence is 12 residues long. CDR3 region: CASSAGGTEAFF. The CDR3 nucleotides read TGTGCCAGCAGCGCAGGGGGAACTGAAGCTTTCTTT.

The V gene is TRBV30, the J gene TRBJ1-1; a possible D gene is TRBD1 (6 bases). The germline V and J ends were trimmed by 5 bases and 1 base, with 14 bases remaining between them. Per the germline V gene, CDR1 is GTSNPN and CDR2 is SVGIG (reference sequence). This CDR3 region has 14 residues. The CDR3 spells CAWGKGHTNTEAFF. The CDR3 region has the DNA TGTGCCTGGGGAAAGGGACATACGAACACTGAAGCTTTCTTT.

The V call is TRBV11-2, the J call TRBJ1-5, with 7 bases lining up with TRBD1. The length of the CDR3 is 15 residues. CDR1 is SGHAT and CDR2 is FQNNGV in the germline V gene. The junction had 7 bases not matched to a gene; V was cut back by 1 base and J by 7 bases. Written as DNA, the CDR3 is TGTGCCAGCAGCTTAGCTCCCACAGGGGACCAGCCCCAGCATTTT. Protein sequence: CASSLAPTGDQPQHF.

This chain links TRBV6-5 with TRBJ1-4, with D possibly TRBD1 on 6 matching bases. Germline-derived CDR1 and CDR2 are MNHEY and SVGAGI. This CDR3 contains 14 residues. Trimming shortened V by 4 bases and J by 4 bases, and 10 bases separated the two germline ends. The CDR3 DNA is TGTGCCAGCAGTTCCGGACAGATTAATGAAAAACTGTTTTTT. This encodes CASSSGQINEKLFF.

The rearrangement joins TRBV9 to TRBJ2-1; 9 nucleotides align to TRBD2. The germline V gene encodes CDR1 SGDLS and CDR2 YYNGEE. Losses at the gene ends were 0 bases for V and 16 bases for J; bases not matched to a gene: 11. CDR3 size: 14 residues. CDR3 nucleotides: TGTGCCAGCAGCGTAGATCTAGCGGGAATCCCGGAATTCTTC. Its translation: CASSVDLAGIPEFF. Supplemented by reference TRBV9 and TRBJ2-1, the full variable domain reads DSGVTQTPKHLITATGQRVTLRCSPRSGDLSVYWYQQSLDQGLQFLIQYYNGEERAKGNILERFSAQQFPDLHSELNLSSLELGDSALYFCASSVDLAGIPEFFGPGTRLTVL.

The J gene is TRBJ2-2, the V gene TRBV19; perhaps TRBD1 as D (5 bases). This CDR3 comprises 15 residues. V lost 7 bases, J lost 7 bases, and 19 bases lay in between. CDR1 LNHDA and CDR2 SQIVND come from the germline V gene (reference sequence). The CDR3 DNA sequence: TGTGCCAGTAATCTTCGTGACAGCTGGCACGGGGAGCTGTTTTTT. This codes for CASNLRDSWHGELFF.

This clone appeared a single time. This CDR3 is CASSLTGGGEKLFF. The CDR3 DNA is TGTGCCAGCAGCCTTACAGGGGGCGGGGAAAAACTGTTTTTT. The chain employs TRBV5-8 and TRBJ1-4; TRBD1 aligns across 9 bases. V dropped 4 bases and J dropped 8; count of bases not matched to a gene: 6. The germline V gene has CDR1 SGHTS and CDR2 YDEGEE. CDR3 length equals 14 residues. Complete variable domain (other parts from reference TRBV5-8 and TRBJ1-4): EAGVTQSPTHLIKTRGQQATLRCSPISGHTSVYWYQQALGLGLQFLLWYDEGEERNRGNFPPRFSGRQFPNYSSELNVNALELEDSALYLCASSLTGGGEKLFFGSGTQLSVL.

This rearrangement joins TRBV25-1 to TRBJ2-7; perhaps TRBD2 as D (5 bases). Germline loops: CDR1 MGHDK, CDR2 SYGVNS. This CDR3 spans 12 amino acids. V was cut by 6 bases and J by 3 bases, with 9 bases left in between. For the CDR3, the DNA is TGTGCCAGCAGGGCCGGGGTCTACGAGCAGTACTTC. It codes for CASRAGVYEQYF.

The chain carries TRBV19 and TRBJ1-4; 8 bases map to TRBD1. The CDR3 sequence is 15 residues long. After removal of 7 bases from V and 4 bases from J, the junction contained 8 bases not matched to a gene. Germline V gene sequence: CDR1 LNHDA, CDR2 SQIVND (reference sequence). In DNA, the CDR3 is TGTGCCAGTACGAAGGGACAGGACTATAATGAAAAACTGTTTTTT. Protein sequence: CASTKGQDYNEKLFF. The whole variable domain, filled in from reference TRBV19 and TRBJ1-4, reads DGGITQSPKYLFRKEGQNVTLSCEQNLNHDAMYWYRQDPGQGLRLIYYSQIVNDFQKGDIAEGYSVSREKKESFPLTVTSAQKNPTAFYLCASTKGQDYNEKLFFGSGTQLSVL.

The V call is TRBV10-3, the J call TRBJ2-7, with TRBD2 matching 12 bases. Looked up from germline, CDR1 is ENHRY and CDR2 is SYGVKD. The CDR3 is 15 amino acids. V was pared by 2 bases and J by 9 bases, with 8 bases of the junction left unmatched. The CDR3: CAISELAGGPLVQYF. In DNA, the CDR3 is TGTGCCATCAGTGAGCTAGCGGGAGGGCCTCTTGTGCAGTACTTC.

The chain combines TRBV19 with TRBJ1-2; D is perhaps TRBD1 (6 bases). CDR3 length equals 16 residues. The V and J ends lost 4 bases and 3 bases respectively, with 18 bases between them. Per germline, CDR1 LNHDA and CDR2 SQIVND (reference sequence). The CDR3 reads CASSKPVQGMDYGYTF. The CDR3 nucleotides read TGTGCCAGTAGTAAGCCCGTACAGGGAATGGACTATGGCTACACCTTC.

CDR3 sequence: CATRDSPLNEQFF. The DNA for the CDR3 is TGTGCCACCCGGGACAGCCCCCTCAATGAGCAGTTCTTC. The genes are TRBV2 and TRBJ2-1, with 7 bases identical to TRBD1. With V trimmed by 10 bases and J by 6 bases, 9 bases remained unmatched. From germline, CDR1 is SNHLY and CDR2 FYNNEI. This CDR3 is built from 13 residues.

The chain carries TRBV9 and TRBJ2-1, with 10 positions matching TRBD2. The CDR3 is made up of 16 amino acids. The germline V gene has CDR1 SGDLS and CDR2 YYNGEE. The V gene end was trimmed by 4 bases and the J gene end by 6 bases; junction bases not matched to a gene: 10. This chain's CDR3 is CASSKTASGSLNEQFF. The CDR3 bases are TGTGCCAGCAGCAAAACGGCTAGCGGGAGCCTCAATGAGCAGTTCTTC.

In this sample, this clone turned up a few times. CDR3 sequence: CAWSRLLSAGNEQFF. The CDR3, as DNA: TGTGCCTGGAGCCGCCTACTATCAGCGGGCAATGAGCAGTTCTTC. The rearrangement uses TRBV30 and TRBJ2-1, with D perhaps matching TRBD2 (6 bases). In germline, CDR1 is GTSNPN, CDR2 SVGIG (reference sequence). This CDR3 is built from 15 residues. Between the trimmed V and J ends, which lost 3 bases and 6 bases, there was a span of 18 bases.

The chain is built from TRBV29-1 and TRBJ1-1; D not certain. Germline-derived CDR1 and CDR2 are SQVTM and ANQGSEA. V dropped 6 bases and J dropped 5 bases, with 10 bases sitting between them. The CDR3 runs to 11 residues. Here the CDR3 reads CSVGGGTEAFF. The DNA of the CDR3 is TGCAGCGTCGGAGGCGGAACTGAAGCTTTCTTT.

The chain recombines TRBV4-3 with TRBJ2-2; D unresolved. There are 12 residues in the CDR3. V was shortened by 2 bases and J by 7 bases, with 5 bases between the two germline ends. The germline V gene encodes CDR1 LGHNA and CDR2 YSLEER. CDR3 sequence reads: CASSQTVGELFF. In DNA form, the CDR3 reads TGCGCCAGCAGCCAAACGGTCGGGGAGCTGTTTTTT.

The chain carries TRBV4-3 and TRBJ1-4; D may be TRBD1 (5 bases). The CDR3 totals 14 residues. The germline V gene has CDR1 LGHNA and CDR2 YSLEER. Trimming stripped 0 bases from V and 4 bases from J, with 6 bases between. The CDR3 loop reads CASSQEDNNEKLFF. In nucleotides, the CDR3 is TGCGCCAGCAGCCAAGAGGACAATAATGAAAAACTGTTTTTT.

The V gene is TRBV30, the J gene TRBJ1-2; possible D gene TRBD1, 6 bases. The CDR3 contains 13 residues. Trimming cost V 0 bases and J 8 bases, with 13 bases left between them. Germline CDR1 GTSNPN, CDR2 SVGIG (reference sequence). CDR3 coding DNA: TGTGCCTGGAGTGTAGTACAGGGCGGCGGCTACACCTTC. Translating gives CAWSVVQGGGYTF.

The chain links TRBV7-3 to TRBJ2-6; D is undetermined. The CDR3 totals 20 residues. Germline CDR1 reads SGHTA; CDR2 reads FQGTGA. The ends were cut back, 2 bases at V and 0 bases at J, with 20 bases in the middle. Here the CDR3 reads CASSLYLITDIGSGANVLTF. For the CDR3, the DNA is TGTGCCAGCAGCTTATATCTTATCACAGACATCGGCTCTGGGGCCAACGTCCTGACTTTC.

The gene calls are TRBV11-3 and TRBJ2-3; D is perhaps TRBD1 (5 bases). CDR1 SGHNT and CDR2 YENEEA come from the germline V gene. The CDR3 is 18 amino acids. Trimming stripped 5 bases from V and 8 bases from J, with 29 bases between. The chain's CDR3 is CASSLYPQGLVGIGTQYF. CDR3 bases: TGTGCCAGCAGCCTCTACCCGCAGGGTCTAGTAGGTATTGGTACGCAGTATTTT.

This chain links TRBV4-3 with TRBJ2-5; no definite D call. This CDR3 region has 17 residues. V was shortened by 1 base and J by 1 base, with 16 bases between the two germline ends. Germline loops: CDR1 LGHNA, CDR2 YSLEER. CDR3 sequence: CASSQGSYSSFQETQYF. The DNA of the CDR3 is TGCGCCAGCAGCCAAGGATCCTACAGTTCATTCCAAGAGACCCAGTACTTC.

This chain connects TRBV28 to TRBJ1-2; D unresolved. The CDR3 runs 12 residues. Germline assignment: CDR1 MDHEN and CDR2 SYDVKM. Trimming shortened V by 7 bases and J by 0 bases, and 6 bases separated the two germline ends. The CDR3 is CASTYPNYGYTF. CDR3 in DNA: TGTGCCAGCACCTACCCTAACTATGGCTACACCTTC.

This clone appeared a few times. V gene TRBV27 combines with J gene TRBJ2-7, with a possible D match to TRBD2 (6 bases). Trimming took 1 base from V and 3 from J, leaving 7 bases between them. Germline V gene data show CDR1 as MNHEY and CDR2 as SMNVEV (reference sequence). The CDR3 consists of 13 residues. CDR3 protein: CASSLLADYEQYF. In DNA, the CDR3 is TGTGCCAGCAGTTTATTAGCGGACTACGAGCAGTACTTC.

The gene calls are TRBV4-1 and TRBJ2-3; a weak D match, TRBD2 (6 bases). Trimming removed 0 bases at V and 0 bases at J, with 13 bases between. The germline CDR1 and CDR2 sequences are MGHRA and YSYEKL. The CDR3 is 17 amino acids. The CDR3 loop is CASSQDPTGVSTDTQYF. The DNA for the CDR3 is TGCGCCAGCAGCCAAGACCCGACGGGAGTGAGCACAGATACGCAGTATTTT.

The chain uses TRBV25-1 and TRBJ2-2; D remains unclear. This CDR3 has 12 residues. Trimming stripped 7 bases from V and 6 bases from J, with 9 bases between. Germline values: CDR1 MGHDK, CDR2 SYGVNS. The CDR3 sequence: CASIRPPGELFF. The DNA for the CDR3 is TGTGCCAGCATCAGGCCTCCCGGGGAGCTGTTTTTT.

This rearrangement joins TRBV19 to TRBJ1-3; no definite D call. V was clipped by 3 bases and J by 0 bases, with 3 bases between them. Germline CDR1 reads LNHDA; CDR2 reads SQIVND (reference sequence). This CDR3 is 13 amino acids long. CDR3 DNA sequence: TGTGCCAGTAGTATCCTCTCTGGAAACACCATATATTTT. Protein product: CASSILSGNTIYF.

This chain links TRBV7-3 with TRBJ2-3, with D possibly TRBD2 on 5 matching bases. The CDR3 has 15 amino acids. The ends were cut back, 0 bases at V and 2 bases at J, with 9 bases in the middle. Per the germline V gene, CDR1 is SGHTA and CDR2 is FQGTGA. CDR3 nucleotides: TGTGCCAGCAGCTTAACGTGGACTTTCACAGATACGCAGTATTTT. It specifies CASSLTWTFTDTQYF.

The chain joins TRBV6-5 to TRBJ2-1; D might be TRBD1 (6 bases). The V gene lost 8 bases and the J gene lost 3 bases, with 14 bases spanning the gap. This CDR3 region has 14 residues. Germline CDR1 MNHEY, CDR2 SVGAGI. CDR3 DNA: TGTGCCAGCTCGCCGGGACAACTCTACAATGAGCAGTTCTTC. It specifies CASSPGQLYNEQFF.

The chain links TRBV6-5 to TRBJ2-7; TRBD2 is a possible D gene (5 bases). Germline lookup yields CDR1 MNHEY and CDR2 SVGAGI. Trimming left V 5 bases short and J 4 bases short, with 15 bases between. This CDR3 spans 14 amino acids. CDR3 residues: CASSPGINPYEQYF. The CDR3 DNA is TGTGCCAGCAGTCCCGGGATTAATCCATACGAGCAGTACTTC.

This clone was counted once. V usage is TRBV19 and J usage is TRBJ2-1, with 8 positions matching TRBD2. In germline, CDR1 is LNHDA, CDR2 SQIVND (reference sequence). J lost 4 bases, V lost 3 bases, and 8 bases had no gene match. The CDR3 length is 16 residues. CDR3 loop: CASSIGSGGRYNEQFF. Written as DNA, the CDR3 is TGTGCCAGTAGTATCGGAAGCGGGGGACGTTACAATGAGCAGTTCTTC.